Below are 18 T cell receptor beta chains sequenced from a single sample in a study of cytomegalovirus exposure and HLA in healthy donors. With 60 Vbeta and 13 Jbeta primers, the PCR was carried out. Method: immunoSEQ multiplex PCR; TCRdb's copy keeps in-frame clones and lacks some. This table has about 200,000 clones, under 80% appearing once. The sequencing input was PBMCs. The receptors here all came from a girl aged 2-10 years in good health and CMV-seronegative.

This chain links TRBV29-1 with TRBJ2-6; D gene uncertain. V dropped 4 bases and J dropped 4 bases, with 8 bases sitting between them. Germline assignment: CDR1 SQVTM and CDR2 ANQGSEA. The CDR3 is 13 amino acids. The DNA of the CDR3 is TGCAGCGTTGCTAATTCCGGGGCCAACGTCCTGACTTTC. Residues: CSVANSGANVLTF.

This chain connects TRBV5-6 to TRBJ1-1; perhaps TRBD1 as D (6 bases). V lost 1 base, J lost 1 base, and 11 bases lay in between. The CDR3 has 15 residues. From germline, CDR1 is SGHDT and CDR2 YYEEEE. The CDR3 DNA is TGTGCCAGCAGCTTGATTCACAGGGAGAACACTGAAGCTTTCTTT. It codes for CASSLIHRENTEAFF. The full variable domain, rest sourced from reference TRBV5-6 and TRBJ1-1, is DAGVTQSPTHLIKTRGQQVTLRCSPKSGHDTVSWYQQALGQGPQFIFQYYEEEERQRGNFPDRFSGHQFPNYSSELNVNALLLGDSALYLCASSLIHRENTEAFFGQGTRLTVV.

CDR3 sequence reads: CASSLNRDNEQFF. The CDR3 DNA reads TGTGCCAGCAGCTTAAACAGGGACAATGAGCAGTTCTTC. This chain links TRBV7-7 with TRBJ2-1, with a tentative D call TRBD1 (6 bases). The CDR3 has 13 amino acids. Germline CDR1 SSHAT, CDR2 FNYEAQ (reference sequence). Trimming shortened V by 2 bases and J by 5 bases, and 7 bases separated the two germline ends. The variable domain in full, completed from reference TRBV7-7 and TRBJ2-1, reads GAGVSQSPRYKVTKRGQDVTLRCDPISSHATLYWYQQALGQGPEFLTYFNYEAQPDKSGLPSDRFSAERPEGSISTLTIQRTEQRDSAMYRCASSLNRDNEQFFGPGTRLTVL.

The chain carries TRBV7-2 and TRBJ2-7; TRBD1 aligns across 9 bases. This CDR3 comprises 15 residues. The V gene end was trimmed by 5 bases and the J gene end by 4 bases; junction bases not matched to a gene: 9. From germline, CDR1 is SGHTA and CDR2 FQGNSA. The CDR3 sequence: CASSRRQGVGYEQYF. In nucleotides, the CDR3 is TGTGCCAGCAGCCGCAGACAGGGGGTTGGTTACGAGCAGTACTTC.

This chain links TRBV6-1 with TRBJ2-1, with D maybe TRBD1 (5 bases). The CDR3 covers 10 residues. The V end lost 10 bases, the J end lost 15 bases, and 16 bases lay between the germline ends. Germline V gene lookup returns CDR1 MNHNS and CDR2 SASEGT. Here the CDR3 DNA reads TGTGCCACCAAAGCGTCAAGGGGGTTCTTC. Protein sequence: CATKASRGFF.

This clone was recorded once. The V call is TRBV5-1, the J call TRBJ2-5, with 9 nucleotides matching TRBD2. This CDR3 contains 18 residues. The junction had 14 bases not matched to a gene; V was cut back by 0 bases and J by 5 bases. Germline V gene lookup returns CDR1 SGHRS and CDR2 YFSETQ. CDR3 nucleotides: TGCGCCAGCAGCTTGGGAGCTAGCGGGACAAGCAGGCTGGAGACCCAGTACTTC. Translating gives CASSLGASGTSRLETQYF.

The chain combines TRBV7-2 with TRBJ2-7, with TRBD1 as a possible D gene (6 bases). Germline V lookup: CDR1 SGHTA, CDR2 FQGNSA. This CDR3 has 14 residues. V was pared by 6 bases and J by 3 bases, with 15 bases between. This chain's CDR3 is CASSYEGESYEQYF. The CDR3 DNA reads TGTGCCAGCAGTTACGAGGGGGAAAGCTACGAGCAGTACTTC.

The V call is TRBV13, the J call TRBJ1-3; TRBD1 might be the D (6 bases). This CDR3 is 15 amino acids long. Looked up from germline, CDR1 is PRHDT and CDR2 is FYEKMQ (reference sequence). V was shortened by 6 bases and J by 0 bases, with 12 bases between the two germline ends. The CDR3 protein is CASRAGTHSGNTIYF. The CDR3 bases are TGTGCCAGCAGAGCCGGGACACACTCTGGAAACACCATATATTTT.

This chain links TRBV5-4 with TRBJ2-1, with 7 bases fitting TRBD1. This CDR3 region has 16 residues. Germline-derived CDR1 and CDR2 are SGHNT and YYREEE (reference sequence). V trimming: 3 bases; J trimming: 2 bases; junction bases outside the gene matches: 8. CDR3 amino acids: CASSSTGTRTYNEQFF. The CDR3 DNA follows: TGTGCCAGCAGCTCGACAGGGACCAGGACCTACAATGAGCAGTTCTTC.

CDR3 sequence reads: CASSPVTGGSSPLHF. The CDR3 nucleotides read TGTGCCAGCAGTCCTGTGACAGGTGGGAGCTCACCCCTCCACTTT. The rearrangement uses TRBV25-1 and TRBJ1-6, with a weak D call TRBD1 (6 bases). The CDR3 totals 15 residues. V was cut by 5 bases and J by 10 bases, with 18 bases left in between. Germline-derived CDR1 and CDR2 are MGHDK and SYGVNS.

The V gene is TRBV19, the J gene TRBJ1-5; unclear D gene. V was trimmed by 7 bases and J by 3 bases, leaving 16 bases between them. Germline values: CDR1 LNHDA, CDR2 SQIVND (reference sequence). This CDR3 is built from 15 residues. The CDR3 region has the DNA TGTGCCAGTACCCTCTCCGGAGTCGTCAATCAGCCCCAGCATTTT. Translation gives CASTLSGVVNQPQHF.

This rearrangement joins TRBV19 to TRBJ2-3; 7 nucleotides agree with TRBD2. CDR1 is LNHDA, CDR2 SQIVND, per germline (reference sequence). J lost 1 base, V lost 2 bases, and 0 bases had no gene match. The CDR3 totals 14 residues. This CDR3 is CASSILAGTDTQYF. For the CDR3, the DNA is TGTGCCAGTAGTATACTAGCGGGCACAGATACGCAGTATTTT.

The chain combines TRBV4-1 with TRBJ1-3, with 7 nucleotides matching TRBD1. V was clipped by 0 bases and J by 8 bases; unmatched bases: 13. CDR1 MGHRA and CDR2 YSYEKL come from the germline V gene. This CDR3 has 17 residues. The CDR3 sequence is CASSQDFRDRGVDTIYF. CDR3 in DNA: TGCGCCAGCAGCCAAGATTTTCGGGACAGAGGGGTAGACACCATATATTTT.

The J gene is TRBJ2-5, the V gene TRBV5-4; TRBD1 agrees at 10 bases. V gave up 5 bases and J gave up 4 bases; unmatched junction bases: 8. Germline V lookup: CDR1 SGHNT, CDR2 YYREEE (reference sequence). The CDR3 has 15 amino acids. The CDR3 coding sequence is TGTGCCAGCAGTAATGACAGGGGGCGCGGAGAGACCCAGTACTTC. Its protein product is CASSNDRGRGETQYF.

Here the CDR3 reads CASSRDRDTEAFF. The CDR3 DNA is TGTGCCAGCAGCCGGGACAGGGACACTGAAGCTTTCTTT. V is TRBV11-2 and J is TRBJ1-1, with TRBD1 matching 9 bases. V dropped 5 bases and J dropped 3; count of bases not matched to a gene: 1. This CDR3 is 13 amino acids long. Germline V gene sequence: CDR1 SGHAT, CDR2 FQNNGV.

J is TRBJ1-1 and V is TRBV18, with D tentatively TRBD1 (5 bases). Trimming removed 4 bases at V and 0 bases at J, with 12 bases between. The V gene's germline CDR1 is KGHSH and CDR2 LQKENI. The CDR3 runs 15 residues. The CDR3 nucleotides read TGTGCCAGCTCACTTATCAGGGTAGTGAACACTGAAGCTTTCTTT. Protein product: CASSLIRVVNTEAFF.

The rearrangement links TRBV10-2 to TRBJ2-4, with 9 nucleotides matching TRBD1. The V gene end was trimmed by 1 base and the J gene end by 3 bases; junction bases not matched to a gene: 1. The germline gives CDR1 WSHSY, CDR2 SAAADI. The length of the CDR3 is 15 residues. CDR3 region: CASSELTGGKNIQYF. CDR3 in DNA: TGCGCCAGCAGTGAGTTGACAGGGGGCAAAAACATTCAGTACTTC.

The genes are TRBV7-9 and TRBJ1-2, with 10 bases matching TRBD1. The junction had 4 bases not matched to a gene; V was cut back by 2 bases and J by 4 bases. CDR3 size: 15 residues. The germline V gene has CDR1 SEHNR and CDR2 FQNEAQ (reference sequence). The CDR3 DNA reads TGTGCCAGCAGCTTACCGGGACAGGGGATCTATGGCTACACCTTC. Translated, it gives CASSLPGQGIYGYTF.